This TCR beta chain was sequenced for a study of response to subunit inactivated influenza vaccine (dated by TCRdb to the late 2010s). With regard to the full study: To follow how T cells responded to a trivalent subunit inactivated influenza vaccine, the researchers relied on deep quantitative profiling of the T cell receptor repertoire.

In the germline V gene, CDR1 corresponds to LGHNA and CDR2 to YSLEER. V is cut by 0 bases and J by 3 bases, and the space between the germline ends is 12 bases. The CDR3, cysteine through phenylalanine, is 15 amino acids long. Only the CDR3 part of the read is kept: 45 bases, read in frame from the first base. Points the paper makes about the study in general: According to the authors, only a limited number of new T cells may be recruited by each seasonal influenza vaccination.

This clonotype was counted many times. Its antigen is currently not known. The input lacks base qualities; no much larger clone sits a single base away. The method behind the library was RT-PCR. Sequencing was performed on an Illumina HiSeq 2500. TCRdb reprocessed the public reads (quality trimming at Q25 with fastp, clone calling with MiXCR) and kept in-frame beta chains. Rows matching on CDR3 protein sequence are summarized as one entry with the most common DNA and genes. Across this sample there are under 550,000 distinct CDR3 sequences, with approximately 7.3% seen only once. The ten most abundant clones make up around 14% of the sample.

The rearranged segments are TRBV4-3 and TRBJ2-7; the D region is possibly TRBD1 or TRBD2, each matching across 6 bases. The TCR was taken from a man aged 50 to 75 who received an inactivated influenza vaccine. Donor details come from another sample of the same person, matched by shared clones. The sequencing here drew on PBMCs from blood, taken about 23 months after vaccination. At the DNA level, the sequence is TGCGCCAGCAGCCAAGAGGGGGGCCTTTACTACGAGCAGTACTTC. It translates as CASSQEGGLYYEQYF.